Below, 8 T cell receptor beta chains from the same sample are listed, as sequenced in a study of T cell changes during pregnancy in multiple sclerosis. Sequencing was performed with immunoSEQ multiplex PCR; in TCRdb, only in-frame clones are kept and a portion is missing. The sample holds 70,000 to 95,000 clones, about 94% seen once. The starting material was peripheral blood, obtained in the third trimester of pregnancy. The receptors derive from a female donor with multiple sclerosis, enrolled in a pregnancy study.

This clone was detected once. V is TRBV5-1 and J is TRBJ1-1; 7 nucleotides agree with TRBD1. The CDR3 totals 16 residues. Germline V gene lookup returns CDR1 SGHRS and CDR2 YFSETQ. J lost 1 base, V lost 4 bases, and 10 bases had no gene match. In DNA, the CDR3 is TGCGCCAGCAGCATTAACAGGGGCAGGACGAACACTGAAGCTTTCTTT. Translated: CASSINRGRTNTEAFF.

V and J are TRBV7-2 and TRBJ2-7; 8 nucleotides agree with TRBD1. CDR3 length: 17 amino acids. V dropped 0 bases and J dropped 0; count of bases not matched to a gene: 7. Germline CDR1 reads SGHTA; CDR2 reads FQGNSA. This CDR3 reads CASSLAPGGAASYEQYF. In DNA form, the CDR3 reads TGTGCCAGCAGCTTAGCCCCAGGGGGCGCCGCCTCCTACGAGCAGTACTTC.

The chain has TRBV2 and TRBJ1-2; D gene uncertain. V gave up 3 bases and J gave up 7 bases, with 9 bases separating them. This CDR3 is 12 amino acids long. CDR1 is SNHLY and CDR2 is FYNNEI in the germline V gene. CDR3: CASSDPQAGYTF. CDR3 bases: TGTGCCAGCAGTGATCCGCAGGCTGGCTACACCTTC.

The gene calls are TRBV6-6 and TRBJ2-7, with 7 bases lining up with TRBD2. The ends lost 6 bases at V and 5 bases at J; junction bases unmatched: 10. CDR1 and CDR2 (germline): MNHNY, SVGAGI (reference sequence). The CDR3 has 14 residues. The CDR3 DNA sequence: TGTGCCAGCAGCGGGACTATGGGTGTAAACGAGCAGTACTTC. Encoded protein: CASSGTMGVNEQYF.

The chain carries TRBV2 and TRBJ1-1, with D maybe TRBD1 (5 bases). This CDR3 comprises 14 residues. Trimming cost V 2 bases and J 4 bases, with 11 bases left between them. CDR1 and CDR2 from the germline V gene are SNHLY and FYNNEI. CDR3 region: CASSEHAGGTEAFF. In DNA form, the CDR3 reads TGTGCCAGCAGTGAACACGCCGGGGGCACTGAAGCTTTCTTT.

V is TRBV7-8 and J is TRBJ1-4, with a possible D match to TRBD1 (5 bases). The V and J ends lost 5 bases and 8 bases respectively, with 27 bases between them. From germline, CDR1 is SGHVS and CDR2 FQNEAQ. The CDR3 length is 18 residues. The CDR3 DNA is TGTGCCAGCAGCCGGGAAGGGACCTCTCTTAATCGGGGGGAAAAACTGTTTTTT. Translated: CASSREGTSLNRGEKLFF.

This clone has a single count. The rearrangement links TRBV15 to TRBJ2-5, with TRBD1 matching over 7 bases. Germline assignment: CDR1 LNHNV and CDR2 YYDKDF (reference sequence). CDR3 size: 16 residues. The junction had 7 bases not matched to a gene; V was cut back by 0 bases and J by 3 bases. CDR3 coding DNA: TGTGCCACCAGCAGAGATAGGCAGGGGGTGGAAGAGACCCAGTACTTC. Its protein is CATSRDRQGVEETQYF.

V gene TRBV23-1 combines with J gene TRBJ1-5; D perhaps matches TRBD1 (6 bases). TRBV23-1 falls under the ORF class, with uncertain function. The V gene lost 2 bases and the J gene lost 2 bases, with 10 bases spanning the gap. The CDR3 consists of 15 residues. CDR3 amino acids: CASSQARGGNQPQHF. Written as DNA, the CDR3 is TGCGCCAGCAGTCAAGCCAGGGGTGGCAATCAGCCCCAGCATTTT.